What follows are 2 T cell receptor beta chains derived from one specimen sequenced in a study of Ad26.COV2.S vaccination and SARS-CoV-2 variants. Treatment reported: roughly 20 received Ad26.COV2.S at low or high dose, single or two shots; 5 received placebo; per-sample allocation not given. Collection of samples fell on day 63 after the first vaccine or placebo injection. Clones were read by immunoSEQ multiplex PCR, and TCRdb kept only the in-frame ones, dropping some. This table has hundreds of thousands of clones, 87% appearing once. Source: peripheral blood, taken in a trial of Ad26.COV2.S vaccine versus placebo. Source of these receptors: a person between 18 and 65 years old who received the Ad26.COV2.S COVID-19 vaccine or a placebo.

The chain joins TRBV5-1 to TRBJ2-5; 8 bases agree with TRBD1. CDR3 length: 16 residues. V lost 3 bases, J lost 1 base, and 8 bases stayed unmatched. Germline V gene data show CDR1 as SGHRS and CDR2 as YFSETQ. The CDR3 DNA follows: TGCGCCAGCAGCTCAGGACAGGGAAATGGCCAAGAGACCCAGTACTTC. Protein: CASSSGQGNGQETQYF.

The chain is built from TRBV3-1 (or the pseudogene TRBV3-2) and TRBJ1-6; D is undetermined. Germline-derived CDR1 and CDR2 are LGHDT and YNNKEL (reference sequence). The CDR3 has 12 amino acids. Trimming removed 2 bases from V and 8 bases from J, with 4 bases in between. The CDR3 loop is CASSQPYSPLHF. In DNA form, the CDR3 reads TGTGCCAGCAGCCAACCCTATTCACCCCTCCACTTT.